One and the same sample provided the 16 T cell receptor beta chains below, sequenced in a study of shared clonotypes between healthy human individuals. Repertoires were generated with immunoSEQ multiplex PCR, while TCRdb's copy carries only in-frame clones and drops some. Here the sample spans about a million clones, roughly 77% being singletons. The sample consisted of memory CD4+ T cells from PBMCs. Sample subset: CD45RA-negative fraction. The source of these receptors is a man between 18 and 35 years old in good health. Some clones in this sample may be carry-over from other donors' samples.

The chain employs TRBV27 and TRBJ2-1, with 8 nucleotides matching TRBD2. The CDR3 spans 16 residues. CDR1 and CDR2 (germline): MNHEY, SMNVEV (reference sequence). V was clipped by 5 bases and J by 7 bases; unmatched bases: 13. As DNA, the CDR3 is TGTGCCAGCAGTACCGCGCGAGCGGGAGCTATAAATGAGCAGTTCTTC. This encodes CASSTARAGAINEQFF.

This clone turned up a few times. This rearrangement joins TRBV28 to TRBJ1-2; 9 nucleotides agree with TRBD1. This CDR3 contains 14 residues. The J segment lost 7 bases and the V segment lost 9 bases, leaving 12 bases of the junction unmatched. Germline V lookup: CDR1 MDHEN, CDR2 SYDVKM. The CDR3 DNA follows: TGTGCCAGTACCCGGGACAGGGCGGGGAGTGGCTACACCTTC. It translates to CASTRDRAGSGYTF.

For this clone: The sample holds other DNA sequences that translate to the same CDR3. The CDR3 nucleotides are TGTGCCAGCTCATTCCAGGGCAGGGGAGGAACTGAAGCTTTCTTT. This sequence encodes CASSFQGRGGTEAFF. The chain employs TRBV18 and TRBJ1-1; weak D call: TRBD1 (6 bases). CDR3 length: 15 residues. The V gene's germline CDR1 is KGHSH and CDR2 LQKENI. Trimming removed 5 bases at V and 5 bases at J, with 18 bases between.

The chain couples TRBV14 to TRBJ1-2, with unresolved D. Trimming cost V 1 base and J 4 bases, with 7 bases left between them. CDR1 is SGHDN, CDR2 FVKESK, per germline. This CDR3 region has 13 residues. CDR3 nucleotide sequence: TGTGCCAGCAGCCAAGGCTTTAGCTATGGCTACACCTTC. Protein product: CASSQGFSYGYTF. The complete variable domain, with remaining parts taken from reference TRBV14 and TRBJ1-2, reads EAGVTQFPSHSVIEKGQTVTLRCDPISGHDNLYWYRRVMGKEIKFLLHFVKESKQDESGMPNNRFLAERTGGTYSTLKVQPAELEDSGVYFCASSQGFSYGYTFGSGTRLTVV.

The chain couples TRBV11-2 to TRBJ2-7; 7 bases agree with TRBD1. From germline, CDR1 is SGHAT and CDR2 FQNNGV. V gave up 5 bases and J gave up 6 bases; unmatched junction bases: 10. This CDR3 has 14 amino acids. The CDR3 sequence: CASSSTGTDFEQYF. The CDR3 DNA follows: TGTGCCAGCAGCAGTACCGGGACAGACTTCGAGCAGTACTTC.

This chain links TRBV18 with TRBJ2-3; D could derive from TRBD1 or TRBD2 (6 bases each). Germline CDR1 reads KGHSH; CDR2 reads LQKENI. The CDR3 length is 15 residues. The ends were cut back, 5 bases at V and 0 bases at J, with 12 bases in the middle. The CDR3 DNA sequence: TGTGCCAGCTCAGCTACGGGGGCTAGCACAGATACGCAGTATTTT. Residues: CASSATGASTDTQYF. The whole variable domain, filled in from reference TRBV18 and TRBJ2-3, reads NAGVMQNPRHLVRRRGQEARLRCSPMKGHSHVYWYRQLPEEGLKFMVYLQKENIIDESGMPKERFSAEFPKEGPSILRIQQVVRGDSAAYFCASSATGASTDTQYFGPGTRLTVL.

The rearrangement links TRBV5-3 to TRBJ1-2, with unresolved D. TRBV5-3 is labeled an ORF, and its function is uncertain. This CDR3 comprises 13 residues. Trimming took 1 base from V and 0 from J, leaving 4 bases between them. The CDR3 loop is CARSLPPNYGYTF. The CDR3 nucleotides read TGTGCCAGAAGCTTGCCCCCTAACTATGGCTACACCTTC.

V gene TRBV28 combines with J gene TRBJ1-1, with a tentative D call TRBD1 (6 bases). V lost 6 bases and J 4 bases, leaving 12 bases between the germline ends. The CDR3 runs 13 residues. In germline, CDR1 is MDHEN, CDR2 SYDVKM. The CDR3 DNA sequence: TGTGCCAGCAGCCTCCTACAGGGCACTGAAGCTTTCTTT. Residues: CASSLLQGTEAFF.

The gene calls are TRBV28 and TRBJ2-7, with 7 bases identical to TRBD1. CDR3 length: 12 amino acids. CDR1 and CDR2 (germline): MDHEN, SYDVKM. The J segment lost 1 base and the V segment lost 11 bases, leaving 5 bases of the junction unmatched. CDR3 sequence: CAVNRGSYEQYF. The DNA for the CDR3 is TGTGCCGTGAACAGGGGATCCTACGAGCAGTACTTC.

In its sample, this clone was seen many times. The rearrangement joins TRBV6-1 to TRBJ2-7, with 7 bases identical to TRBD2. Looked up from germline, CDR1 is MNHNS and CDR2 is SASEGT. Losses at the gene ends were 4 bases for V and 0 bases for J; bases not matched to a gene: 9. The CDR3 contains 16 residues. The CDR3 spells CASSVATSANSYEQYF. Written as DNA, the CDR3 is TGTGCCAGCAGTGTCGCCACTAGCGCCAACTCCTACGAGCAGTACTTC.

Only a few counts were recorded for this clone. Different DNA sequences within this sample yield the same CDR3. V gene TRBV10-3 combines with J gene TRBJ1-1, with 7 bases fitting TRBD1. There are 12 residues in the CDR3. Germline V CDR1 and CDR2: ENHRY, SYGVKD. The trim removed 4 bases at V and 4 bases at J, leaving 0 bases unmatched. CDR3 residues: CAISAGGTEAFF. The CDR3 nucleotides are TGTGCCATCAGTGCAGGGGGCACTGAAGCTTTCTTT.

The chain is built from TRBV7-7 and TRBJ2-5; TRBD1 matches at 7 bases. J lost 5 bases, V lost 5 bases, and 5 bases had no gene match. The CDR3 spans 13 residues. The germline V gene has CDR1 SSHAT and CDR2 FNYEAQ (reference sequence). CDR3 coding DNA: TGTGCCAGCAGCATGGGACAGACGGAGACCCAGTACTTC. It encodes CASSMGQTETQYF.

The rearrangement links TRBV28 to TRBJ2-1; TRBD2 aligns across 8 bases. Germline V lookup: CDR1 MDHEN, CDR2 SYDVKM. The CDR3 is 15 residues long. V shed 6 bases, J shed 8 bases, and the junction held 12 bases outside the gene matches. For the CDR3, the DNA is TGTGCCAGCAGCAAGACTAGCGCCCTTATATATGAGCAGTTCTTC. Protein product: CASSKTSALIYEQFF.

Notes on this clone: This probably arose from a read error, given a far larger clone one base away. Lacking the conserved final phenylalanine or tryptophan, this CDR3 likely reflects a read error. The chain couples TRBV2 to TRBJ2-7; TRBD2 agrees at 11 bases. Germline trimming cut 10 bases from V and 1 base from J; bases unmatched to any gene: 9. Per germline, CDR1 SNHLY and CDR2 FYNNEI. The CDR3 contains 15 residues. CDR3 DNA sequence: TGTGCCACACCCGGGGCTAGCGGGAGGTCCTACGAGCAGTACTAC. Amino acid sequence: CATPGASGRSYEQYY.

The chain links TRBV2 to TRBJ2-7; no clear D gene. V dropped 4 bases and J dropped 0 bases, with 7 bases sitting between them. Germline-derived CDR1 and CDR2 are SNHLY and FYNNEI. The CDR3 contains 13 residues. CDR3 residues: CASSVGNSYEQYF. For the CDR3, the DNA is TGTGCCAGCAGTGTAGGAAACTCCTACGAGCAGTACTTC.

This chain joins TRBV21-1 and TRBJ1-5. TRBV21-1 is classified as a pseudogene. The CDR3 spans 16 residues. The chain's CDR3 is CASRTYVHWHHQPQHF. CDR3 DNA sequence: TGTGCCAGCAGAACTTATGTACATTGGCATCATCAGCCCCAGCATTTT.